This entry features one T cell receptor (beta chain) sequence. What it binds is unknown. Sequencing was performed with immunoSEQ multiplex PCR; in TCRdb, only in-frame clones are kept and a portion is missing. Of some 19,000 clones listed, less than 80% are singletons. The record originates from a study of CD4 T cells in relation to SARS-CoV-2 and coronaviruses. Study-wide context: TCR beta CDR3s were sequenced after approximately ten-day antigen culture of PBMCs.

Before the COVID-19 pandemic, during about 2010-2019, CD4+ T cells were taken from unexposed donors. After around nine days of culture, CD4+ T cells were isolated. As cell numbers allowed, unexposed-donor CD4+ T cells faced SARS-CoV-2 S/N and four cold-coronavirus spikes. The CDR3 extends over 14 amino acids. Trimming pared 3 bases from V and 3 bases from J, leaving 8 bases between. Germline assignment: CDR1 ENHRY and CDR2 SYGVKD. The TCR originated in a human donor in good health. The genes are TRBV10-3 and TRBJ2-2; D remains ambiguous. The sample consisted of CD4+ T cells from PBMCs, cultured in vitro. The chain's CDR3 is CAISDPGYTGELFF. Written as DNA, the CDR3 is TGTGCCATCAGTGATCCCGGCTACACCGGGGAGCTGTTTTTT.